Sequencing of this T cell receptor beta chain was carried out in a study of T cell changes during pregnancy in multiple sclerosis. This clone was counted between two and nine times. The J segment lost 8 bases and the V segment lost 5 bases, leaving 4 bases of the junction unmatched. The CDR3 extends over 13 amino acids. Germline CDR1 reads SGHDT; CDR2 reads YYEEEE. The assay was immunoSEQ multiplex PCR, and TCRdb's table has in-frame clones only and misses some. Among about 77,000 clones listed, about 88% were seen once. Sample: peripheral blood, taken before pregnancy. This clonotype was sampled from a female donor with multiple sclerosis, enrolled in a pregnancy study. This chain links TRBV5-6 with TRBJ1-4; 9 nucleotides agree with TRBD1. The DNA for the CDR3 is TGTGCCAGCAGACAGACAGGGGGAGAAAAACTGTTTTTT. This gives the protein CASRQTGGEKLFF.